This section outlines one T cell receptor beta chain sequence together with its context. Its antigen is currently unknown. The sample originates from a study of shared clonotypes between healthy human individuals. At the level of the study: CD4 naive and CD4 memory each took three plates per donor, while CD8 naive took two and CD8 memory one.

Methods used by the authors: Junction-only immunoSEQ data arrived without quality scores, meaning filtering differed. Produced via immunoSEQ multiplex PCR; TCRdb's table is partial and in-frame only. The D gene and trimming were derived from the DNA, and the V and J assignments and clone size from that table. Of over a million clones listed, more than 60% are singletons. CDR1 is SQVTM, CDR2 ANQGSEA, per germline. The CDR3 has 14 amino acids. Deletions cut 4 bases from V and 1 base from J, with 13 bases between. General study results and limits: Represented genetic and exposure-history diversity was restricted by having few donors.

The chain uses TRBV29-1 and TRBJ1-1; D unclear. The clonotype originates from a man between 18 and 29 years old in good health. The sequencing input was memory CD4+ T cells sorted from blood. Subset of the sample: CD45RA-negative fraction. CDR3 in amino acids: CSVGVSATNTEAFF. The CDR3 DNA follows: TGCAGCGTTGGAGTTTCAGCCACGAACACTGAAGCTTTCTTT.